These 20 T cell receptor beta chains were sequenced from one sample in a study of T-cell reconstitution after alpha-beta-depleted transplantation in children. Unique molecular identifiers were incorporated when the TCRbeta library was constructed. Each CDR3 protein is one row after TCRdb ran MiXCR on the PCR reads. The sample carries over 550,000 distinct CDR3 sequences, approximately 10% recorded once. Sequenced material: PBMCs from the stem cell graft donor, taken from the stem cell graft. All receptors come from a human donor who donated a stem cell graft to a child with acute myeloid leukemia.

In its sample, this clonotype was seen a few times. The chain uses TRBV4-3 and TRBJ2-1; TRBD1 might be the D (7 bases). Germline-derived CDR1 and CDR2 are LGHNA and YSLEER. With 3 bases removed from V and 3 bases from J, the gap between germline ends came to 12 bases. The CDR3 sequence is 15 residues long. The DNA for the CDR3 is TGCGCCAGCAGCCAGGCGGGACAGAACTACAATGAGCAGTTCTTC. This gives the protein CASSQAGQNYNEQFF.

V is TRBV6-2 or TRBV6-3 and J is TRBJ2-1, with 7 bases identical to TRBD2. The CDR3 has 18 amino acids. J lost 8 bases, V lost 2 bases, and 18 bases had no gene match. CDR1 MNHEY and CDR2 SVGEGT come from the germline V gene. This chain's CDR3 is CASSYPGRRELKYYEQFF. The DNA for the CDR3 is TGTGCCAGCAGTTACCCGGGGCGGCGGGAGTTAAAGTACTATGAGCAGTTCTTC.

This clonotype was seen a handful of times. V gene TRBV28 combines with J gene TRBJ1-1, with D maybe TRBD1 (5 bases). The germline V gene encodes CDR1 MDHEN and CDR2 SYDVKM. V lost 1 base, J lost 6 bases, and 12 bases lay in between. The CDR3 is made up of 14 amino acids. CDR3 coding DNA: TGTGCCAGCAGTTTATTGCGGGGGTTGGCTGAAGCTTTCTTT. Encoded protein: CASSLLRGLAEAFF.

This clonotype appeared many times. V usage is TRBV7-2 and J usage is TRBJ2-7; possibly TRBD1 or TRBD2 for D (5 bases each). Germline V gene sequence: CDR1 SGHTA, CDR2 FQGNSA. The CDR3 covers 14 residues. CDR3 bases: TGTGCGAGTCATCGGGACCGAGGGGCCTACGAGCAGTACTTC. Amino acids: CASHRDRGAYEQYF.

The rearrangement links TRBV15 to TRBJ1-2; 11 positions agree with TRBD1. Germline assignment: CDR1 LNHNV and CDR2 YYDKDF (reference sequence). Trimming cost V 3 bases and J 6 bases; bases outside gene matches: 3. The CDR3 has 14 amino acids. The CDR3 nucleotides read TGTGCCACCAGCAGTGGGACAGGGGGAGATGGCTACACCTTC. Translation: CATSSGTGGDGYTF.

This clonotype showed up many times. V is TRBV29-1 and J is TRBJ1-5; 9 bases align to TRBD1. The germline gives CDR1 SQVTM, CDR2 ANQGSEA. V lost 6 bases and J lost 6; bases outside the gene matches: 9. This CDR3 contains 14 residues. The chain's CDR3 is CSVAQGADGQPQHF. The CDR3 DNA is TGCAGCGTAGCACAGGGGGCTGATGGTCAGCCCCAGCATTTT.

This clonotype was detected only a few times. This chain joins TRBV5-1 and TRBJ1-1, with 12 bases fitting TRBD1. The CDR3 has 16 amino acids. V dropped 2 bases and J dropped 5; count of bases not matched to a gene: 7. Germline CDR1 and CDR2: SGHRS and YFSETQ. CDR3 protein: CASSLPPGQGATEAFF. The CDR3 nucleotides read TGCGCCAGCAGCTTACCACCGGGACAGGGGGCAACTGAAGCTTTCTTT.

This clonotype was seen a handful of times. The J gene is TRBJ2-3, the V gene TRBV7-9; TRBD2 matches 7 bases. Germline V gives CDR1 SEHNR, CDR2 FQNEAQ (reference sequence). Unmatched junction bases numbered 5, after V lost 2 bases and J lost 0 bases. There are 16 residues in the CDR3. As DNA, the CDR3 is TGTGCCAGCAGCTTATACGGGAGGAGGAGCACAGATACGCAGTATTTT. Its protein product is CASSLYGRRSTDTQYF.

This clonotype was counted at least ten times. This chain uses TRBV28 with TRBJ2-5; 9 bases align to TRBD2. Trimming cost V 6 bases and J 3 bases; bases outside gene matches: 2. CDR3 length: 13 amino acids. Germline V gene data show CDR1 as MDHEN and CDR2 as SYDVKM. The CDR3 nucleotides read TGTGCCAGCAGGACTAGCGGAGAAGAGACCCAGTACTTC. Its protein is CASRTSGEETQYF.

This clonotype was seen many times. The chain couples TRBV7-3 to TRBJ2-5; D is unresolved. Trimming stripped 3 bases from V and 4 bases from J, with 15 bases between. The length of the CDR3 is 15 residues. Germline V CDR1 and CDR2: SGHTA, FQGTGA. The CDR3 DNA sequence: TGTGCCAGCAGCTTCGACTCAAATCCTTCAGAGACCCAGTACTTC. Its protein is CASSFDSNPSETQYF.

This clonotype was found many times. The chain couples TRBV12-3 or TRBV12-4 to TRBJ2-1, with D unresolved. Trimming stripped 3 bases from V and 8 bases from J, with 17 bases between. The CDR3 consists of 15 residues. The CDR3 DNA is TGTGCCAGCAGTTTCCTTTTCGGGCCAGCAGATGAGCAGTTCTTC. Protein product: CASSFLFGPADEQFF.

This clonotype was counted at least ten times. CDR3 bases: TGTGCCAGCAGCTTAGTGTGGCGTGAGCAGTTCTTC. Its translation is CASSLVWREQFF. The chain uses TRBV7-2 and TRBJ2-1; D not certain. Trimming shortened V by 1 base and J by 9 bases, and 7 bases separated the two germline ends. The CDR3 spans 12 residues. Per germline, CDR1 SGHTA and CDR2 FQGNSA.

This clonotype was detected ten times or more. The J gene is TRBJ1-5, the V gene TRBV7-3, with D maybe TRBD1 (5 bases). The germline V gene encodes CDR1 SGHTA and CDR2 FQGTGA. Trimming left V 5 bases short and J 4 bases short, with 18 bases between. The CDR3 has 16 amino acids. CDR3 in DNA: TGTGCCAGCAGCCCCCTGGGCAGGGTAATTAATCAGCCCCAGCATTTT. It encodes CASSPLGRVINQPQHF.

This chain joins TRBV15 and TRBJ2-3, with D possibly matching TRBD2 (6 bases). Germline V gene data show CDR1 as LNHNV and CDR2 as YYDKDF (reference sequence). The CDR3 is 15 amino acids. Trimming shortened V by 7 bases and J by 2 bases, and 16 bases separated the two germline ends. Here the CDR3 reads CATTGGGGFTDTQYF. The CDR3 coding sequence is TGTGCCACCACCGGAGGTGGGGGGTTCACAGATACGCAGTATTTT.

This clonotype was seen a handful of times. CDR3 nucleotide sequence: TGTGCCAGCAGCACTCAGATGGCGAAGTCTCGCTCTGGCTACACCTTC. Encoded protein: CASSTQMAKSRSGYTF. The chain carries TRBV9 and TRBJ1-2; unclear D gene. The V end lost 4 bases, the J end lost 7 bases, and 23 bases lay between the germline ends. The V gene's germline CDR1 is SGDLS and CDR2 YYNGEE. The CDR3 is 16 amino acids. The whole variable domain, remainder taken from reference TRBV9 and TRBJ1-2, is DSGVTQTPKHLITATGQRVTLRCSPRSGDLSVYWYQQSLDQGLQFLIQYYNGEERAKGNILERFSAQQFPDLHSELNLSSLELGDSALYFCASSTQMAKSRSGYTFGSGTRLTVV.

As concerns this clonotype: Since a much larger clone is just one base distant, this may be a read error. This likely comes from a read error, as the CDR3 has no conserved phenylalanine or tryptophan at its end. The CDR3 here is CASGQRASGSYEQYS. The CDR3 DNA reads as TGTGCCAGCGGGCAAAGGGCTAGCGGGAGCTACGAGCAGTACTCC. The chain recombines TRBV6-1 with TRBJ2-7; TRBD2 matches 10 bases. Germline-derived CDR1 and CDR2 are MNHNS and SASEGT. The length of the CDR3 is 15 residues. Trimming took 8 bases from V and 3 from J; bases not matched to a gene: 10.

Many counts were recorded for this clonotype. V is TRBV28 and J is TRBJ2-3; 8 positions agree with TRBD1. CDR3 size: 17 residues. CDR1 MDHEN and CDR2 SYDVKM come from the germline V gene. V lost 5 bases, J lost 1 base, and 11 bases stayed unmatched. The CDR3 DNA follows: TGTGCCAGCAGTGTATCCCCCGGGACAGGACGCACAGATACGCAGTATTTT. Amino acids: CASSVSPGTGRTDTQYF.

This clonotype showed up just a few times. V is TRBV7-9 and J is TRBJ2-1; D is uncertain. The germline V gene has CDR1 SEHNR and CDR2 FQNEAQ (reference sequence). Trimming removed 2 bases from V and 2 bases from J, with 10 bases in between. This CDR3 has 15 amino acids. For the CDR3, the DNA is TGTGCCAGCAGCTTAAGTAGTGTCACCTACAATGAGCAGTTCTTC. It specifies CASSLSSVTYNEQFF.

There are many counts of this clonotype. The chain carries TRBV7-9 and TRBJ2-7; a weak D match, TRBD2 (6 bases). This CDR3 has 11 residues. V lost 7 bases and J lost 10, with 14 bases in between. In germline, CDR1 is SEHNR, CDR2 FQNEAQ (reference sequence). CDR3 region: CASKNSGVQYF. The CDR3 nucleotides read TGTGCCAGCAAGAATTCGGGAGTTCAGTACTTC.

This clonotype was observed many times. The CDR3 sequence is CASSRHISFGGAETQYF. CDR3 nucleotides: TGTGCCAGCAGCCGCCACATATCCTTCGGGGGAGCAGAGACCCAGTACTTC. The rearrangement links TRBV7-2 to TRBJ2-5, with a tentative D call TRBD2 (6 bases). Germline CDR1 reads SGHTA; CDR2 reads FQGNSA. The V and J ends lost 5 bases and 4 bases respectively, with 23 bases between them. This CDR3 spans 17 amino acids.